A single sample gave rise to the 7 T cell receptor beta chains below, sequenced in a study of tumor and adjacent non-tumor tissue in lung cancer. A modified ARM-PCR protocol with three rounds of nested PCR amplified TCRbeta. TCRdb fed the multiplex PCR reads into MiXCR, producing one record per CDR3 protein. The sample lists some 200,000 distinct CDR3 sequences; less than 80% were seen once. The template was RNA from unsorted bulk tissue. The sequencing input was lung tumor tissue. The receptors originated from a man in his sixties with non-small cell lung cancer.

This clonotype is a singleton in its sample. This sequence joins TRBV20-1 and TRBJ2-7; D could derive from TRBD1 or TRBD2 (5 bases each). Germline V gene data show CDR1 as DFQATT and CDR2 as SNEGSKA (reference sequence). V was shortened by 4 bases and J by 4 bases, with 14 bases between the two germline ends. There are 13 residues in the CDR3. DNA of the CDR3: TGCAGTGCTACGGGGCTATCGGGATACGAGCAGTACTTC. This encodes CSATGLSGYEQYF.

Notes on this clonotype: The junction and the germline gene differ at one end; a read error may be behind it. CDR3 loop: CASIRRQAVNSPLHF. As DNA, the CDR3 is TGTGCAAGCATTAGGCGACAGGCCGTTAATTCACCCCTCCACTTT. The gene calls are TRBV6-1 and TRBJ1-6, with D maybe TRBD1 (6 bases). Germline CDR1 is MNHNS and CDR2 is SASEGT. The CDR3 runs to 15 residues.

This clonotype was seen at least ten times. The V call is TRBV29-1, the J call TRBJ2-5, with D possibly TRBD1 on 6 matching bases. The germline gives CDR1 SQVTM, CDR2 ANQGSEA. This CDR3 region has 12 residues. Trimming shortened V by 3 bases and J by 5 bases, and 10 bases separated the two germline ends. The CDR3 here is CSVDGRGETQYF. CDR3 in DNA: TGCAGCGTTGATGGCAGGGGTGAGACCCAGTACTTC.

The chain recombines TRBV30 with TRBJ1-3; unclear D gene. CDR1 and CDR2 from the germline V gene are GTSNPN and SVGIG (reference sequence). The CDR3 length is 12 residues. V lost 7 bases and J 4 bases, leaving 11 bases between the germline ends. The CDR3 sequence: CASTWSGNTIYF. The DNA of the CDR3 is TGTGCCTCGACATGGTCCGGAAACACCATATATTTT.

For this clonotype: This may arise from a read error, as a much more abundant clone is one base away. The chain links TRBV12-3 or TRBV12-4 to TRBJ2-7; D gene unclear. The CDR3 has 17 residues. This chain's CDR3 is CASTPSFPGKGSYDQYF. CDR3 bases: TGTGCCAGCACCCCATCATTTCCGGGCAAGGGTAGTTACGATCAGTACTTC.

To note about this clonotype: Given a much more abundant clone one base away, this may be a read error. Written as DNA, the CDR3 is TGTGCCACCGATGCCGGGGCCGGGGACTACGAGCAGTTCTTC. It is translated as CATDAGAGDYEQFF. V is TRBV24-1 and J is TRBJ2-7; TRBD2 matches at 7 bases. The J call may be incorrect, as the DNA end agrees better with TRBJ2-1. Germline CDR1 KGHDR, CDR2 SFDVKD. The CDR3 totals 14 residues.

This clonotype was observed many times. The chain is built from TRBV12-3 or TRBV12-4 and TRBJ2-7; 8 nucleotides match TRBD2. The CDR3 spans 14 residues. Unmatched junction bases numbered 7, after V lost 6 bases and J lost 3 bases. CDR3 sequence reads: CASRSTSGNYEQYF. Written as DNA, the CDR3 is TGTGCCAGCAGGTCCACTAGCGGAAACTACGAGCAGTACTTC.